These 17 T cell receptor beta chains share one sample of origin, sequenced in a study of patients and donors after allogeneic stem cell transplantation. TCRdb analysed the RT-PCR reads with MiXCR anew, one entry per CDR3 protein. The sample shows 100,000 to 120,000 distinct CDR3 sequences, approximately 35% of them seen only once. The sequenced material came from blood, either unsorted or a sorted T cell fraction (not recorded which). These receptors originate from a human donor who was either an allogeneic HSCT recipient or a stem cell or donor lymphocyte infusion donor (not recorded which). It is not recorded whose cells these are; they may come from a transplant donor.

The chain carries TRBV5-1 and TRBJ2-5; a possible D gene is TRBD2 (5 bases). The CDR3 covers 13 residues. Germline V gene lookup returns CDR1 SGHRS and CDR2 YFSETQ. Between the trimmed V and J ends, which lost 5 bases and 6 bases, there was a span of 14 bases. The CDR3 DNA follows: TGCGCCAGCAGAAATGGGAGCCACCAGACCCAGTACTTC. Its translation is CASRNGSHQTQYF.

This clonotype turned up a few times. The chain is built from TRBV12-3 or TRBV12-4 and TRBJ2-2; D possibly corresponds to TRBD1 (6 bases). The length of the CDR3 is 14 residues. V shed 7 bases and J shed 1 base, with 10 bases lying between them. The CDR3 sequence is CASTLGGNTGELFF. The CDR3 nucleotides are TGTGCCAGCACCCTAGGGGGGAACACCGGGGAGCTGTTTTTT.

The V and J genes are TRBV29-1 and TRBJ2-7; tentatively, D is TRBD2 (8 bases). Germline loops: CDR1 SQVTM, CDR2 ANQGSEA. This CDR3 comprises 15 residues. With 6 bases removed from V and 1 base from J, the gap between germline ends came to 19 bases. The CDR3 here is CSVDSGDSFSYEQYF. The CDR3 DNA reads as TGCAGCGTGGATAGCGGGGACAGTTTTTCCTACGAGCAGTACTTC.

There are a few counts of this clonotype. The chain couples TRBV20-1 to TRBJ1-1, with 7 bases identical to TRBD1. The CDR3 contains 12 residues. The junction had 8 bases not matched to a gene; V was cut back by 2 bases and J by 11 bases. CDR1 and CDR2 from the germline V gene are DFQATT and SNEGSKA (reference sequence). This CDR3 is CSARPGGSLAFF. The CDR3 coding sequence is TGCAGTGCTAGACCAGGGGGATCCTTGGCTTTCTTT.

V is TRBV5-6 and J is TRBJ1-1; D call uncertain. CDR3 size: 14 residues. CDR1 SGHDT and CDR2 YYEEEE come from the germline V gene. V shed 0 bases and J shed 1 base, with 7 bases lying between them. The CDR3 coding sequence is TGTGCCAGCAGCTTGGGACGGCGGAACACTGAAGCTTTCTTT. Protein: CASSLGRRNTEAFF.

J is TRBJ2-7 and V is TRBV29-1; 10 bases are shared with TRBD2. Germline V gene data show CDR1 as SQVTM and CDR2 as ANQGSEA. J was trimmed by 5 bases and V by 7 bases; bases with no gene match: 8. This CDR3 comprises 13 residues. CDR3 region: CSAGTLAGDEQYF. The DNA of the CDR3 is TGCAGCGCCGGGACGCTAGCGGGAGACGAGCAGTACTTC.

The sample holds a few counts of this clonotype. The chain joins TRBV29-1 to TRBJ2-4; D is ambiguous. The CDR3 extends over 13 amino acids. Germline V gene data show CDR1 as SQVTM and CDR2 as ANQGSEA. Trimming left V 4 bases short and J 0 bases short, with 7 bases between. The CDR3 region has the DNA TGCAGCGTTGGGGATTTAGCCAAAAACATTCAGTACTTC. Encoded protein: CSVGDLAKNIQYF.

Regarding this clonotype: One end of the junction fails to match germline, which may point to a read error. This rearrangement joins TRBV5-5 to TRBJ1-4; 7 bases map to TRBD1. Germline CDR1 is SGHKS and CDR2 is YYEKEE (reference sequence). This CDR3 is 13 amino acids long. The CDR3 reads CASSPGTAQKLFF. The CDR3, as DNA: TGTGCCAGCAGCCCCGGGACAGCTCAAAAGCTGTTTTTT.

J is TRBJ1-3 and V is TRBV28, with 10 positions matching TRBD1. CDR1 is MDHEN, CDR2 SYDVKM, per germline. The CDR3 covers 15 residues. The V gene end was trimmed by 2 bases and the J gene end by 2 bases; junction bases not matched to a gene: 0. The CDR3 sequence is CASSLGTGAGNTIYF. The DNA of the CDR3 is TGTGCCAGCAGTTTAGGGACAGGGGCTGGAAACACCATATATTTT.

This clonotype was found once. This chain links TRBV5-1 with TRBJ2-1; maybe TRBD1 (6 bases). Germline CDR1 and CDR2: SGHRS and YFSETQ. Trimming took 0 bases from V and 7 from J, leaving 11 bases between them. The CDR3 has 14 residues. The CDR3 sequence: CASSLDRARNEQFF. CDR3 bases: TGCGCCAGCAGCTTGGACAGGGCCCGGAATGAGCAGTTCTTC.

This rearrangement joins TRBV20-1 to TRBJ2-1, with TRBD2 identical over 10 bases. Germline CDR1 and CDR2: DFQATT and SNEGSKA (reference sequence). The CDR3 has 15 residues. V was pared by 4 bases and J by 1 base, with 4 bases of the junction left unmatched. In nucleotides, the CDR3 is TGCAGTGCTACCCGGACTAGCGGTTCCTACAATGAGCAGTTCTTC. It codes for CSATRTSGSYNEQFF.

CDR3 amino acids: CSVRGRPPYGYTF. CDR3 sequence (DNA): TGCAGCGTCCGAGGGCGCCCGCCCTATGGCTACACCTTC. The chain is built from TRBV29-1 and TRBJ1-2, with D unresolved. The CDR3 runs 13 residues. The V gene's germline CDR1 is SQVTM and CDR2 ANQGSEA. V was clipped by 6 bases and J by 4 bases, with 15 bases between them.

This clonotype was seen a handful of times. Here the CDR3 reads CASSVWGEGEAFF. The DNA of the CDR3 is TGTGCCAGCAGCGTATGGGGTGAAGGTGAAGCTTTCTTT. The chain is built from TRBV9 and TRBJ1-1; D is undetermined. This CDR3 has 13 residues. Germline CDR1 is SGDLS and CDR2 is YYNGEE. The V and J ends lost 1 base and 7 bases respectively, with 11 bases between them.

The chain is built from TRBV7-9 and TRBJ1-6; D not certain. The CDR3 loop spans 12 amino acids. Germline V lookup: CDR1 SEHNR, CDR2 FQNEAQ (reference sequence). Deletions cut 4 bases from V and 7 bases from J, with 5 bases between. CDR3 region: CASSYENSPLHF. In DNA form, the CDR3 reads TGTGCCAGCAGCTACGAAAATTCACCCCTCCACTTT.

This chain links TRBV12-3 or TRBV12-4 with TRBJ1-1, with D maybe TRBD1 (5 bases). Trimming cost V 7 bases and J 8 bases, with 11 bases left between them. The CDR3 length is 11 residues. This CDR3 reads CASTRNREAFF. CDR3 nucleotide sequence: TGTGCCAGCACCCGAAACAGGGAAGCTTTCTTT.

The CDR3, as DNA: TGTGCCAGCAGTGGGACAGGGTCCACCGGGGAGCTGTTTTTT. Protein: CASSGTGSTGELFF. The chain links TRBV12-3 or TRBV12-4 to TRBJ2-2, with 9 bases fitting TRBD1. The CDR3 loop spans 14 amino acids. V was clipped by 5 bases and J by 4 bases; unmatched bases: 2.

The V gene is TRBV25-1, the J gene TRBJ1-3, with D possibly matching TRBD1 (5 bases). The V end was cut by 2 bases, the J end by 3 bases, with 11 bases between. Per the germline V gene, CDR1 is MGHDK and CDR2 is SYGVNS. The CDR3 runs to 15 residues. The CDR3 reads CASSEPGLGGNTIYF. The CDR3 bases are TGTGCCAGCAGTGAACCGGGGCTTGGTGGAAACACCATATATTTT.